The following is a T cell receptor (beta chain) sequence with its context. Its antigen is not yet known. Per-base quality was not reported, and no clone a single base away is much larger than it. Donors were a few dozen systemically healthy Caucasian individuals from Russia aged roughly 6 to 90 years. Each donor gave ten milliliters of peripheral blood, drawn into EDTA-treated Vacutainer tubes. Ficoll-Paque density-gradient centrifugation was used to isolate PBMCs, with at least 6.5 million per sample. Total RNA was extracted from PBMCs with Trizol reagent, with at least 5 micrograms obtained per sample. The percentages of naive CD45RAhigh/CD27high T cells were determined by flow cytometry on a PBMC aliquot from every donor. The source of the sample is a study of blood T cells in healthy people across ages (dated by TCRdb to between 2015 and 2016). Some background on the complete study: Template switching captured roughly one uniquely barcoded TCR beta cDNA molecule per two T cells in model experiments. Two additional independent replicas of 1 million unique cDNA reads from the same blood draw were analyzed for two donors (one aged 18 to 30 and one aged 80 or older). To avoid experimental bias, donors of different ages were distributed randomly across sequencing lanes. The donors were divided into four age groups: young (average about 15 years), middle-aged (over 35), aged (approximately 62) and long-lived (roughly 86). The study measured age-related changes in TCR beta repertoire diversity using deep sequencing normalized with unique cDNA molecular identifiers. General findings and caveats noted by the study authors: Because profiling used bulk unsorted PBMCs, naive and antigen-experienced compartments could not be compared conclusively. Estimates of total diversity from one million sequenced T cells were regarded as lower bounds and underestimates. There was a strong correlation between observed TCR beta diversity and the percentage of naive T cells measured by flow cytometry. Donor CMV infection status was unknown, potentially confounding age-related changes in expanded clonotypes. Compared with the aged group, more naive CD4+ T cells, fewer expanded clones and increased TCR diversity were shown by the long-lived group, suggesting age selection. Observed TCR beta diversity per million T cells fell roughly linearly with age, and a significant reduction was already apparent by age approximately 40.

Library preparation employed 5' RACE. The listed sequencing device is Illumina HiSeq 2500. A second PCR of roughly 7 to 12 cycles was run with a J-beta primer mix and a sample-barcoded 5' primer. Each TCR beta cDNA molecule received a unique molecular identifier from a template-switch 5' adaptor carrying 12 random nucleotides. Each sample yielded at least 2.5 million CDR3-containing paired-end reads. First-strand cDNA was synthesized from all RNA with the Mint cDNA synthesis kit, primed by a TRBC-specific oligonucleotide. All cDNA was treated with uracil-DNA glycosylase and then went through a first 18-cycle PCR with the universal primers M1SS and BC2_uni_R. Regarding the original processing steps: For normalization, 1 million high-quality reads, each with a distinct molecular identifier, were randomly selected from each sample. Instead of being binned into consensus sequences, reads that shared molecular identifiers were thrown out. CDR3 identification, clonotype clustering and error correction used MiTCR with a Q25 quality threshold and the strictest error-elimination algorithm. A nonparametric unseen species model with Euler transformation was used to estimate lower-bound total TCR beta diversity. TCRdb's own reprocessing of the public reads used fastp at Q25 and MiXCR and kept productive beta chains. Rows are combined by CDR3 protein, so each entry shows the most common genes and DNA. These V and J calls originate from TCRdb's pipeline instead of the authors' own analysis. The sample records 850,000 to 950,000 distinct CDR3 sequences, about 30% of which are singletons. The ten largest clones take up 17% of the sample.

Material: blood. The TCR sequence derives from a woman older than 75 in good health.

Here is the DNA: TGTGCCAGCAGAGGAGGGGGCGCAGATACGCAGTATTTT. This sequence encodes CASRGGGADTQYF. The V gene is TRBV28 and the J gene is TRBJ2-3; TRBD1 is perhaps the D gene, given 7 matching bases. Trimming removed 6 bases from V and 4 bases from J, leaving 11 bases between the germline ends. The germline V gene yields MDHEN for CDR1 and SYDVKM for CDR2. Taken from cysteine to phenylalanine, the CDR3 has 13 residues. The read is trimmed to its CDR3 DNA, 39 bases read in frame from base 1.